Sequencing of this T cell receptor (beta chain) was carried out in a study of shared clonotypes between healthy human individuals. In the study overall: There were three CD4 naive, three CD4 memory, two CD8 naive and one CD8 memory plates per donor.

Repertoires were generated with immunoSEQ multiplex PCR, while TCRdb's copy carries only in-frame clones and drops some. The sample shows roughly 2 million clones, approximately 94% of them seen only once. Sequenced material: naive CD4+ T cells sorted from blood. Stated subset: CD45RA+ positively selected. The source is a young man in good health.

As DNA, the CDR3 is TGCAGCGTCCAGGCTTCGGGGACCTACGAGCAGTACTTC. It yields the protein CSVQASGTYEQYF. This chain joins TRBV29-1 and TRBJ2-7; tentative D call: TRBD2 (5 bases). The length of the CDR3 is 13 residues. CDR1 is SQVTM, CDR2 ANQGSEA, per germline. Deletions cut 6 bases from V and 2 bases from J, with 14 bases between.